The next 23 T cell receptor beta chains were all read from a single sample in a study of beta chain features in type 1 diabetes. General study findings and limits: Shortening of TCRB CDR3s, moderate but significant, appeared in all four CD4+ subsets of Type 1 diabetes patients.

The study reverse transcribed the entire isolated RNA, so it sequenced expressed TCRB transcripts. Some clones are missing from TCRdb's copy, which holds only in-frame ones; the method was immunoSEQ multiplex PCR. The table shows 630,000 or so clones, with 11% to 15% occurring only once. Their antigens are not known. Sequencing used naive CD4+ T cells from blood. All receptors come from a man aged 18 to 30 with type 1 diabetes.

Comment on this clone: The sample has other DNA sequences that encode this CDR3 too. The chain is built from TRBV11-2 and TRBJ2-7; D gene ambiguous. Trimming pared 2 bases from V and 3 bases from J, leaving 2 bases between. The CDR3 is 11 residues long. CDR1 is SGHAT, CDR2 FQNNGV, per germline. CDR3 protein: CASSLRYEQYF. The DNA for the CDR3 is TGTGCCAGCAGCTTACGCTACGAGCAGTACTTC.

This clone was counted only a few times. This sequence joins TRBV29-1 and TRBJ2-5, with 7 positions matching TRBD1. CDR1 is SQVTM and CDR2 is ANQGSEA in the germline V gene. The CDR3 spans 15 residues. Germline trimming cut 5 bases from V and 0 bases from J; bases unmatched to any gene: 9. This chain's CDR3 is CSVIPGTEDQETQYF. As DNA, the CDR3 is TGCAGCGTTATCCCCGGGACAGAGGACCAAGAGACCCAGTACTTC. Based on the CDR3 plus reference TRBV29-1 and TRBJ2-5, the full variable domain is SAVISQKPSRDICQRGTSLTIQCQVDSQVTMMFWYRQQPGQSLTLIATANQGSEATYESGFVIDKFPISRPNLTFSTLTVSNMSPEDSSIYLCSVIPGTEDQETQYFGPGTRLLVL.

Only one count was recorded for this clone. This sequence joins TRBV6-5 and TRBJ2-3, with D tentatively TRBD1 (7 bases). V was cut by 6 bases and J by 7 bases, with 17 bases left in between. The CDR3 covers 14 residues. CDR1 and CDR2 (germline): MNHEY, SVGAGI. The CDR3 spells CASSGGGPGNTQYF. The CDR3 DNA reads TGTGCCAGCAGCGGAGGGGGCCCCGGGAATACGCAGTATTTT.

The table lists this clone with a few counts. This chain links TRBV5-4 with TRBJ2-2, with D perhaps being TRBD1 or TRBD2 (5 bases each). Trimming removed 1 base at V and 7 bases at J, with 11 bases between. This CDR3 has 14 amino acids. Germline values: CDR1 SGHNT, CDR2 YYREEE (reference sequence). Written as DNA, the CDR3 is TGTGCCAGCAGCTTGTTCCAGGGAGACGGGGAGCTGTTTTTT. As protein: CASSLFQGDGELFF.

This clone was counted a few times. The rearrangement uses TRBV5-4 and TRBJ1-2; D ambiguous. Per germline, CDR1 SGHNT and CDR2 YYREEE (reference sequence). CDR3 length equals 12 residues. The V gene lost 4 bases and the J gene lost 4 bases, with 8 bases spanning the gap. The CDR3 sequence: CASSQSAYGYTF. DNA for the CDR3: TGTGCCAGCAGCCAGTCAGCCTATGGCTACACCTTC.

This clone turned up a few times. This chain uses TRBV28 with TRBJ2-1; possible D gene TRBD1, 5 bases. The CDR3 consists of 14 residues. Looked up from germline, CDR1 is MDHEN and CDR2 is SYDVKM. Trimming stripped 4 bases from V and 3 bases from J, with 10 bases between. The chain's CDR3 is CASSSPGIYNEQFF. CDR3 nucleotide sequence: TGTGCCAGCAGTTCCCCAGGGATCTACAATGAGCAGTTCTTC.

This chain uses TRBV4-3 with TRBJ2-7, with 13 nucleotides matching TRBD2. This CDR3 is built from 15 residues. The V segment lost 4 bases and the J segment 2 bases; nucleotides outside the gene matches: 2. The V gene's germline CDR1 is LGHNA and CDR2 YSLEER. The CDR3 is CASSPGTSGTYEQYF. CDR3 coding DNA: TGCGCCAGCAGCCCCGGGACTAGCGGGACCTACGAGCAGTACTTC.

Remarks on this clone: The same CDR3 is also encoded by other DNA sequences in this sample. The CDR3 loop reads CSVDRSSYNEQFF. The CDR3 DNA reads as TGCAGCGTCGATAGAAGCTCCTACAATGAGCAGTTCTTC. This chain joins TRBV29-1 and TRBJ2-1; D ambiguous. The CDR3 spans 13 residues. V was shortened by 6 bases and J by 0 bases, with 9 bases between the two germline ends. CDR1 and CDR2 (germline): SQVTM, ANQGSEA.

Of note for this clone: This same CDR3 is encoded by further DNA sequences in the sample. The chain is built from TRBV2 and TRBJ2-7; D unclear. The CDR3 is made up of 12 amino acids. Per the germline V gene, CDR1 is SNHLY and CDR2 is FYNNEI. V was clipped by 8 bases and J by 0 bases, with 8 bases between them. CDR3 protein: CASSPSSYEQYF. The CDR3 DNA follows: TGTGCCAGCTCCCCGAGCTCCTACGAGCAGTACTTC.

This rearrangement joins TRBV9 to TRBJ2-5; D is tentatively TRBD1 or TRBD2 (6 bases each). V gave up 4 bases and J gave up 5 bases, with 21 bases separating them. Germline lookup yields CDR1 SGDLS and CDR2 YYNGEE. The CDR3 extends over 16 amino acids. The CDR3 spells CASSPPGTSRGETQYF. The DNA for the CDR3 is TGTGCCAGCAGCCCCCCCGGGACTTCCAGGGGCGAGACCCAGTACTTC.

This clone occurred a few times. CDR3: CASSADRLYGYTF. CDR3 in DNA: TGTGCCAGCAGCGCCGACAGGCTTTATGGCTACACCTTC. The V and J genes are TRBV7-2 and TRBJ1-2, with D possibly TRBD1 on 6 matching bases. The V gene's germline CDR1 is SGHTA and CDR2 FQGNSA. CDR3 size: 13 residues. V was shortened by 5 bases and J by 5 bases, with 12 bases between the two germline ends.

CDR3 bases: TGTGCCAGCAGCCCCGACCGATATACGCAGTATTTT. Amino acid sequence: CASSPDRYTQYF. The V call is TRBV5-6, the J call TRBJ2-3; no clear D. Germline-derived CDR1 and CDR2 are SGHDT and YYEEEE. V gave up 4 bases and J gave up 7 bases, with 10 bases separating them. The CDR3 sequence is 12 residues long. Together with reference TRBV5-6 and TRBJ2-3, the CDR3 gives the full variable domain: DAGVTQSPTHLIKTRGQQVTLRCSPKSGHDTVSWYQQALGQGPQFIFQYYEEEERQRGNFPDRFSGHQFPNYSSELNVNALLLGDSALYLCASSPDRYTQYFGPGTRLTVL.

With respect to this clone: Different DNA sequences within this sample yield the same CDR3. The rearrangement joins TRBV6-5 to TRBJ1-5; 7 nucleotides line up with TRBD1. V was clipped by 4 bases and J by 5 bases; unmatched bases: 5. Germline CDR1 and CDR2: MNHEY and SVGAGI. This CDR3 is built from 14 residues. The CDR3 protein is CASSWTGRDQPQHF. CDR3 nucleotides: TGTGCCAGCAGTTGGACAGGACGCGATCAGCCCCAGCATTTT.

This clone has a single count. V is TRBV9 and J is TRBJ1-5, with D tentatively TRBD1 (5 bases). V was cut by 0 bases and J by 2 bases, with 12 bases left in between. CDR1 is SGDLS and CDR2 is YYNGEE in the germline V gene. The CDR3 is 16 residues long. The CDR3 is CASSVDEGSGNQPQHF. For the CDR3, the DNA is TGTGCCAGCAGCGTAGACGAGGGGTCGGGCAATCAGCCCCAGCATTTT.

The table lists this clone with a few counts. V usage is TRBV5-1 and J usage is TRBJ2-5; no firm D call. Germline values: CDR1 SGHRS, CDR2 YFSETQ. Trimming cost V 5 bases and J 5 bases, with 16 bases left between them. The CDR3 is 14 amino acids. CDR3 protein: CASSINPRAETQYF. The CDR3 coding sequence is TGCGCCAGCAGTATCAACCCCCGGGCGGAGACCCAGTACTTC.

The rearrangement joins TRBV7-9 to TRBJ1-1; D is undetermined. Germline V CDR1 and CDR2: SEHNR, FQNEAQ (reference sequence). Deletions cut 3 bases from V and 12 bases from J, with 17 bases between. This CDR3 has 13 residues. CDR3 sequence: CASSFMVEGKSFF. As DNA, the CDR3 is TGTGCCAGCAGCTTTATGGTTGAGGGAAAATCTTTCTTT.

This clone was found a few times. The chain combines TRBV4-3 with TRBJ1-1; no clear D. Per germline, CDR1 LGHNA and CDR2 YSLEER. This CDR3 is 13 amino acids long. V lost 0 bases and J lost 7, with 9 bases in between. The CDR3 nucleotides read TGCGCCAGCAGCCAAGATCGCGCCCTTGAAGCTTTCTTT. This sequence encodes CASSQDRALEAFF.

This clone was seen a handful of times. The chain combines TRBV18 with TRBJ1-2, with a weak D call TRBD1 (6 bases). Trimming shortened V by 6 bases and J by 0 bases, and 14 bases separated the two germline ends. Germline V lookup: CDR1 KGHSH, CDR2 LQKENI. CDR3 length equals 15 residues. Written as DNA, the CDR3 is TGTGCCAGCTCTCCAGGACAGTCAGCTAACTATGGCTACACCTTC. Translating it yields CASSPGQSANYGYTF.

The chain combines TRBV11-2 with TRBJ2-1, with 8 bases lining up with TRBD1. Germline-derived CDR1 and CDR2 are SGHAT and FQNNGV. The CDR3 length is 13 residues. The V and J ends lost 5 bases and 6 bases, in that order; junction bases with no gene match: 3. In nucleotides, the CDR3 is TGTGCCAGCAGCATGGACAGGGCCAATGAGCAGTTCTTC. Translating gives CASSMDRANEQFF.

This clone has more than one count but fewer than ten. The rearrangement joins TRBV14 to TRBJ2-1, with a possible D match to TRBD2 (5 bases). CDR1 SGHDN and CDR2 FVKESK come from the germline V gene. The V and J ends lost 1 base and 12 bases respectively, with 10 bases between them. The CDR3 consists of 12 residues. CDR3 amino acids: CASSQVGVRQFF. The CDR3 region has the DNA TGTGCCAGCAGCCAAGTCGGGGTGCGGCAGTTCTTC.

CDR3: CASSLLGSTDTQYF. In DNA form, the CDR3 reads TGTGCCAGCAGCTTGCTAGGGTCCACAGATACGCAGTATTTT. This chain connects TRBV7-9 to TRBJ2-3, with unresolved D. Germline V gene sequence: CDR1 SEHNR, CDR2 FQNEAQ (reference sequence). The CDR3 contains 14 residues. Trimming left V 3 bases short and J 2 bases short, with 9 bases between. Complete variable domain (other parts from reference TRBV7-9 and TRBJ2-3): DTGVSQNPRHKITKRGQNVTFRCDPISEHNRLYWYRQTLGQGPEFLTYFQNEAQLEKSRLLSDRFSAERPKGSFSTLEIQRTEQGDSAMYLCASSLLGSTDTQYFGPGTRLTVL.

This chain links TRBV11-2 with TRBJ2-5; D not certain. Germline loops: CDR1 SGHAT, CDR2 FQNNGV. This CDR3 comprises 10 residues. Trimming left V 5 bases short and J 5 bases short, with 3 bases between. As DNA, the CDR3 is TGTGCCAGCAGCGTGGAGACCCAGTACTTC. Amino acid sequence: CASSVETQYF.

This clone was counted between two and nine times. The junction departs from the called germline gene at one end, perhaps through a read error. V is TRBV7-7 and J is TRBJ2-1; 9 nucleotides match TRBD2. Germline values: CDR1 SSHAT, CDR2 FNYEAQ (reference sequence). The CDR3 extends over 14 amino acids. CDR3 sequence reads: CASSLTSGINEQFF. The CDR3, as DNA: TGTGCTAGCAGCTTGACTAGCGGTATCAATGAGCAGTTCTTC.